The 14 T cell receptor beta chains below all came from one sample that was sequenced in a study of T-cell memory formation after mild COVID-19. TCRdb reprocessed the 5' RACE reads with MiXCR, giving one entry per CDR3 protein. This table holds roughly 320,000 distinct CDR3 sequences, 28% found once. The sequencing sample was made of PBMCs or a T cell subset sorted from them (not recorded which). These receptor sequences come from an adult woman who had mild COVID-19 (a few samples of this study predate the infection). Cell type and time point are not known.

There are a few counts of this clonotype. The rearrangement uses TRBV29-1 and TRBJ2-5, with TRBD1 as a possible D gene (5 bases). V dropped 0 bases and J dropped 4 bases, with 15 bases sitting between them. CDR1 is SQVTM and CDR2 is ANQGSEA in the germline V gene. This CDR3 is 15 amino acids long. The CDR3 loop is CSVEEGQNLGETQYF. CDR3 nucleotide sequence: TGCAGCGTTGAAGAGGGGCAGAATTTGGGAGAGACCCAGTACTTC. Together with reference TRBV29-1 and TRBJ2-5, the CDR3 gives the full variable domain: SAVISQKPSRDICQRGTSLTIQCQVDSQVTMMFWYRQQPGQSLTLIATANQGSEATYESGFVIDKFPISRPNLTFSTLTVSNMSPEDSSIYLCSVEEGQNLGETQYFGPGTRLLVL.

The rearrangement joins TRBV7-3 to TRBJ2-2, with D maybe TRBD1 (5 bases). CDR1 is SGHTA and CDR2 is FQGTGA in the germline V gene. Between the trimmed V and J ends, which lost 0 bases and 3 bases, there was a span of 11 bases. The CDR3 extends over 16 amino acids. In DNA, the CDR3 is TGTGCCAGCAGCTTAACAGGGGCGATGTACACCGGGGAGCTGTTTTTT. This gives the protein CASSLTGAMYTGELFF.

In its sample, this clonotype was seen a few times. V and J are TRBV3-1 and TRBJ2-7, with D unclear. V lost 4 bases, J lost 2 bases, and 15 bases lay in between. Germline CDR1 LGHDT, CDR2 YNNKEL (reference sequence). The length of the CDR3 is 15 residues. CDR3 amino acids: CASSPGTGQTYEQYF. CDR3 DNA sequence: TGTGCCAGCAGCCCGGGTACCGGTCAAACCTACGAGCAGTACTTC.

There are a few counts of this clonotype. The rearrangement links TRBV4-2 to TRBJ2-7; D is undetermined. This CDR3 comprises 15 residues. V gave up 4 bases and J gave up 0 bases, with 13 bases separating them. Germline V gene lookup returns CDR1 LGHNA and CDR2 YNFKEQ. In DNA form, the CDR3 reads TGTGCCAGCAGCCGCGACGGAACGAGCTCCTACGAGCAGTACTTC. This translates into CASSRDGTSSYEQYF.

This clonotype was detected many times. The V gene is TRBV5-1, the J gene TRBJ2-1, with TRBD1 identical over 8 bases. After removal of 6 bases from V and 10 bases from J, the junction contained 9 bases not matched to a gene. The CDR3 totals 13 residues. Germline V lookup: CDR1 SGHRS, CDR2 YFSETQ. The CDR3 DNA is TGCGCCAGCAACAGGGGGGAAACGGGGGAGCAGTTCTTC. Its protein is CASNRGETGEQFF. Together with reference TRBV5-1 and TRBJ2-1, the CDR3 gives the full variable domain: KAGVTQTPRYLIKTRGQQVTLSCSPISGHRSVSWYQQTPGQGLQFLFEYFSETQRNKGNFPGRFSGRQFSNSRSEMNVSTLELGDSALYLCASNRGETGEQFFGPGTRLTVL.

The rearrangement uses TRBV10-3 and TRBJ2-5; D is unclear. The length of the CDR3 is 12 residues. Deletions cut 10 bases from V and 4 bases from J, with 13 bases between. Germline values: CDR1 ENHRY, CDR2 SYGVKD. In DNA form, the CDR3 reads TGTGCCAGCCAAGGGTTAGCAGAGACCCAGTACTTC. This gives the protein CASQGLAETQYF.

This chain uses TRBV9 with TRBJ2-2; TRBD2 aligns across 11 bases. There are 18 residues in the CDR3. J lost 5 bases, V lost 0 bases, and 9 bases had no gene match. CDR1 and CDR2 from the germline V gene are SGDLS and YYNGEE. The CDR3 DNA reads TGTGCCAGCAGCGTAGGCGGCCTAGCGGGAGGTAATACCGGGGAGCTGTTTTTT. Protein sequence: CASSVGGLAGGNTGELFF.

This clonotype was observed a few times. This chain connects TRBV12-3 or TRBV12-4 to TRBJ2-5, with 10 bases fitting TRBD1. The CDR3 is 15 amino acids. After removal of 5 bases from V and 5 bases from J, the junction contained 8 bases not matched to a gene. This CDR3 is CASSLPGTGVETQYF. CDR3 sequence (DNA): TGTGCCAGCAGTCTCCCCGGGACAGGGGTTGAGACCCAGTACTTC.

This chain links TRBV3-1 with TRBJ2-7; 7 nucleotides match TRBD2. Germline V gives CDR1 LGHDT, CDR2 YNNKEL (reference sequence). The V segment lost 5 bases and the J segment 0 bases; nucleotides outside the gene matches: 4. There are 14 residues in the CDR3. Here the CDR3 reads CASSGLGSSYEQYF. CDR3 bases: TGTGCCAGCAGCGGACTAGGGAGCTCCTACGAGCAGTACTTC.

The rearrangement links TRBV5-1 to TRBJ2-2, with D perhaps TRBD1 or TRBD2 (5 bases each). Per the germline V gene, CDR1 is SGHRS and CDR2 is YFSETQ. Trimming cost V 4 bases and J 4 bases, with 14 bases left between them. CDR3 length equals 15 residues. CDR3 nucleotide sequence: TGCGCCAGCAGCCCCCTAAGGGGAGCCACCGGGGAGCTGTTTTTT. Encoded protein: CASSPLRGATGELFF.

This clonotype was counted ten times or more. This chain links TRBV10-3 with TRBJ2-7, with 9 positions matching TRBD1. The CDR3 loop spans 14 amino acids. V was clipped by 7 bases and J by 0 bases; unmatched bases: 4. Germline V gene data show CDR1 as ENHRY and CDR2 as SYGVKD. For the CDR3, the DNA is TGTGCCATCATGGACAGGGGTGACTCCTACGAGCAGTACTTC. Translating it yields CAIMDRGDSYEQYF.

This chain uses TRBV27 with TRBJ2-5, with TRBD2 matching 11 bases. With 7 bases clipped from V and 3 bases from J, the junction kept 7 bases outside the gene matches. This CDR3 contains 15 residues. Germline assignment: CDR1 MNHEY and CDR2 SMNVEV (reference sequence). The CDR3 DNA reads TGTGCCAGCAAAACTAGCGGGAGCGGCAAAGAGACCCAGTACTTC. Protein product: CASKTSGSGKETQYF.

There are a few counts of this clonotype. The V call is TRBV29-1, the J call TRBJ2-5; D perhaps matches TRBD2 (5 bases). The V gene lost 6 bases and the J gene lost 4 bases, with 21 bases spanning the gap. CDR1 is SQVTM and CDR2 is ANQGSEA in the germline V gene. There are 15 residues in the CDR3. CDR3 nucleotide sequence: TGCAGCGTAACCCGGACTCGAAGTAGGATAGAGACCCAGTACTTC. As protein: CSVTRTRSRIETQYF.

The gene calls are TRBV7-9 and TRBJ2-7, with 8 bases identical to TRBD1. This CDR3 contains 16 residues. Germline V gene lookup returns CDR1 SEHNR and CDR2 FQNEAQ (reference sequence). V trimming: 2 bases; J trimming: 5 bases; junction bases outside the gene matches: 11. The CDR3 DNA is TGTGCCAGCAGCTTAATTACCTGGACAGGGACCAACGAGCAGTACTTC. It translates to CASSLITWTGTNEQYF.